Each of the 14 T cell receptor beta chains below was sequenced from the same sample in a study of shared clonotypes between healthy human individuals. Here immunoSEQ multiplex PCR was the method, and the copy in TCRdb shows in-frame clones only, minus some. The repertoire holds more than 1.2 million clones, with less than 99% as singletons. Sequenced material: naive CD4+ T cells sorted from blood. Noted subset: CD45RA+ positively selected. Every receptor here comes from a man younger than 45 in good health.

The V call is TRBV5-4, the J call TRBJ1-3; TRBD1 might be the D (5 bases). Germline V gene data show CDR1 as SGHNT and CDR2 as YYREEE (reference sequence). Trimming removed 3 bases at V and 7 bases at J, with 20 bases between. The CDR3 extends over 16 amino acids. The CDR3 region is CASSSPGDPRGNTIYF. CDR3 DNA: TGTGCCAGCAGCTCCCCTGGGGACCCCAGAGGGAACACCATATATTTT.

This clone was recorded once. The CDR3: CASSPLAGGTDTQYF. The CDR3 DNA is TGCGCCAGCAGCCCCTTAGCGGGAGGCACAGATACGCAGTATTTT. The chain uses TRBV5-1 and TRBJ2-3; 9 bases are a match to TRBD2. The CDR3 contains 15 residues. The V segment lost 4 bases and the J segment 1 base; nucleotides outside the gene matches: 4. From germline, CDR1 is SGHRS and CDR2 YFSETQ.

V is TRBV27 and J is TRBJ2-5; 8 nucleotides match TRBD2. Trimming removed 5 bases from V and 4 bases from J; junction bases left unmatched: 6. Germline V gene data show CDR1 as MNHEY and CDR2 as SMNVEV (reference sequence). CDR3 length: 14 amino acids. The CDR3 sequence is CASSPNLAGETQYF. The CDR3 DNA follows: TGTGCCAGCAGTCCCAATCTAGCGGGAGAGACCCAGTACTTC.

The chain employs TRBV7-2 and TRBJ1-2, with D tentatively TRBD1 (6 bases). Trimming shortened V by 4 bases and J by 7 bases, and 16 bases separated the two germline ends. CDR1 is SGHTA and CDR2 is FQGNSA in the germline V gene. CDR3 length: 14 residues. CDR3 sequence: CASSYQSQGGGYTF. In DNA, the CDR3 is TGTGCCAGCAGCTACCAATCACAGGGTGGTGGCTACACCTTC.

The chain recombines TRBV27 with TRBJ2-5, with D possibly matching TRBD2 (5 bases). In germline, CDR1 is MNHEY, CDR2 SMNVEV (reference sequence). V lost 3 bases and J lost 5, with 19 bases in between. The CDR3 is 16 residues long. The CDR3 region is CASSFRGKAIVETQYF. DNA of the CDR3: TGTGCCAGCAGTTTCCGGGGAAAGGCCATCGTCGAGACCCAGTACTTC.

This clone has just one count. The gene calls are TRBV29-1 and TRBJ2-4; D call uncertain. Trimming left V 5 bases short and J 5 bases short, with 16 bases between. Germline V gene data show CDR1 as SQVTM and CDR2 as ANQGSEA. This CDR3 spans 14 amino acids. CDR3 DNA: TGCAGCGTTCGTTATCCCGACGAGGAAAACATTCAGTACTTC. It codes for CSVRYPDEENIQYF.

The chain employs TRBV19 and TRBJ2-3, with 8 nucleotides matching TRBD1. This CDR3 is built from 16 residues. V was clipped by 3 bases and J by 4 bases; unmatched bases: 9. CDR1 is LNHDA and CDR2 is SQIVND in the germline V gene (reference sequence). CDR3 amino acids: CASSILGTGGADTQYF. The CDR3 DNA reads as TGTGCCAGTAGTATTTTAGGAACAGGGGGAGCAGATACGCAGTATTTT.

The gene calls are TRBV19 and TRBJ1-2, with a possible D match to TRBD1 (6 bases). V dropped 5 bases and J dropped 2 bases, with 12 bases sitting between them. This CDR3 has 14 amino acids. The V gene's germline CDR1 is LNHDA and CDR2 SQIVND (reference sequence). CDR3 sequence reads: CASSWQDRNYGYTF. The CDR3 region has the DNA TGTGCCAGTAGTTGGCAGGACAGAAACTATGGCTACACCTTC.

The gene calls are TRBV29-1 and TRBJ2-4; no clear D. V lost 6 bases to trimming and J lost 0 bases, with 12 bases between them. CDR1 is SQVTM and CDR2 is ANQGSEA in the germline V gene. The CDR3 spans 14 residues. This CDR3 is CSVKTRLAKNIQYF. For the CDR3, the DNA is TGCAGCGTCAAGACACGACTAGCCAAAAACATTCAGTACTTC.

The J gene is TRBJ1-2, the V gene TRBV7-3; 8 nucleotides line up with TRBD1. Losses at the gene ends were 5 bases for V and 8 bases for J; bases not matched to a gene: 7. Germline V gene sequence: CDR1 SGHTA, CDR2 FQGTGA. This CDR3 has 13 amino acids. DNA of the CDR3: TGTGCCAGCAGCCCGGACAGGGTACAGGGCTACACCTTC. It yields the protein CASSPDRVQGYTF.

The chain carries TRBV6-5 and TRBJ1-2, with D possibly TRBD1 on 6 matching bases. Germline CDR1 reads MNHEY; CDR2 reads SVGAGI. The CDR3 is made up of 14 amino acids. The V end lost 5 bases, the J end lost 5 bases, and 15 bases lay between the germline ends. Here the CDR3 reads CASSGAGQTYGYTF. CDR3 sequence (DNA): TGTGCCAGCAGTGGTGCCGGACAGACTTATGGCTACACCTTC.

The chain combines TRBV5-4 with TRBJ2-7; D remains ambiguous. Germline CDR1 SGHNT, CDR2 YYREEE (reference sequence). The CDR3 contains 14 residues. The V end lost 3 bases, the J end lost 2 bases, and 12 bases lay between the germline ends. CDR3 nucleotides: TGTGCCAGCAGCTCGTCCTCAAATACCTACGAGCAGTACTTC. This encodes CASSSSSNTYEQYF.

The CDR3 is CSGGDETQYF. In DNA form, the CDR3 reads TGCAGCGGGGGCGATGAGACCCAGTACTTC. The chain combines TRBV29-1 with TRBJ2-5; a weak D match, TRBD1 (5 bases). The CDR3 runs 10 residues. Deletions cut 7 bases from V and 5 bases from J, with 8 bases between. Germline V gene lookup returns CDR1 SQVTM and CDR2 ANQGSEA.

Comments on this clone: Other DNA sequences in the sample encode the same CDR3. The V gene is TRBV9, the J gene TRBJ1-1; D is ambiguous. The CDR3 is 15 amino acids. Trimming cost V 0 bases and J 0 bases, with 9 bases left between them. Looked up from germline, CDR1 is SGDLS and CDR2 is YYNGEE. The CDR3 sequence: CASSVAAGMNTEAFF. CDR3 DNA sequence: TGTGCCAGCAGCGTAGCCGCCGGAATGAACACTGAAGCTTTCTTT.